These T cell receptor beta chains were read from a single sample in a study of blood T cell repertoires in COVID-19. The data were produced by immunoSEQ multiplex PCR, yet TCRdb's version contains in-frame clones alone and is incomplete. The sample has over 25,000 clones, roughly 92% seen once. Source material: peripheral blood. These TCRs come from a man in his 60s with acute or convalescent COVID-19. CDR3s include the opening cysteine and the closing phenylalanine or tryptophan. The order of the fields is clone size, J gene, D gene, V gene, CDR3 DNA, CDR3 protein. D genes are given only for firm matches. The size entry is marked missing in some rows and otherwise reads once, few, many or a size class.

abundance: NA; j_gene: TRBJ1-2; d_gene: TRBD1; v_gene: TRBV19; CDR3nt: TGTGCCAGTAGCCACCTTTTCTCCGGACAGGGGGCATCTGGCTACACCTTC; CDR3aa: CASSHLFSGQGASGYTF
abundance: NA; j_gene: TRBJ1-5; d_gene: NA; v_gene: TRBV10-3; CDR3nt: TGTGCCATCTGGTCCGGGACTTTTAATCAGCCCCAGCATTTT; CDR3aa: CAIWSGTFNQPQHF
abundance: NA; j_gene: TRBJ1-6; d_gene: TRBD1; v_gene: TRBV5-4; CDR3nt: TGTGCCAGCAGCTTGGGACAGGGGTCTTGGTATAATTCACCCCTCCACTTT; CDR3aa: CASSLGQGSWYNSPLHF
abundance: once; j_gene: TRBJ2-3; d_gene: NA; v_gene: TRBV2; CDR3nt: TGTGCCAGCACTGGGGACTTATACACAGATACGCAGTATTTT; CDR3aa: CASTGDLYTDTQYF
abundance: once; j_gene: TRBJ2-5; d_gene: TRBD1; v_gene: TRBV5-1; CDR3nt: TGCGCCAGCAGGCGCGGACAGGGGGCAGAGACCCAGTACTTC; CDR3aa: CASRRGQGAETQYF
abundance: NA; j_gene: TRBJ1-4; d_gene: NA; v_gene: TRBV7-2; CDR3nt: TGTGCCAGCAGCTTAATCGGTCGAGGTTATAATGAAAAACTGTTTTTT; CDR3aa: CASSLIGRGYNEKLFF
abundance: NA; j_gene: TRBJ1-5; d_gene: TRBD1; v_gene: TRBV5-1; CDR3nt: TGCGCCAGCAGCTTGGAAGGGGGCGGCCAGCCCCAGCATTTT; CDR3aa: CASSLEGGGQPQHF
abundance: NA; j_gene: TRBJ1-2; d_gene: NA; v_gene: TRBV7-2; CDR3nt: TGTGCCAGCACCCAGACAAGCACCTATGGCTACACCTTC; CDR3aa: CASTQTSTYGYTF
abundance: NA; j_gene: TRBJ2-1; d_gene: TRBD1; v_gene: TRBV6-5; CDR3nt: TGTGCCAGCACCTTGGACAGGGGGCATAATGAGCAGTTCTTC; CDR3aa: CASTLDRGHNEQFF
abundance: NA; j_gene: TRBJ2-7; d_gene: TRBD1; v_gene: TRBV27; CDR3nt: TGTGCCAGCAGTTTTTCGGGGCAGGGGGCGAATATGTTAGAGCAGTACTTC; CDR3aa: CASSFSGQGANMLEQYF
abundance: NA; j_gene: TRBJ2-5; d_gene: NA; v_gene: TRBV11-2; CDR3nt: TGTGCCAGCAGTTCCCAGGGGTTGGAGACCCAGTACTTC; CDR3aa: CASSSQGLETQYF
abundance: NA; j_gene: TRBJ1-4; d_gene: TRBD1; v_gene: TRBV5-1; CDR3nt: TGCGCCAGCAGCCCCGGGACAGGGATCGAAAAACTGTTTTTT; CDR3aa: CASSPGTGIEKLFF
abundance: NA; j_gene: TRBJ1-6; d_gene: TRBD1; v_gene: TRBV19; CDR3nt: TGTGCCAGTAGTAAGGAAAGGACAGGGAAAAATTCACCCCTCCACTTT; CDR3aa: CASSKERTGKNSPLHF
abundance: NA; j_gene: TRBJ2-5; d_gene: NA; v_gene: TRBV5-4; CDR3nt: TGTGCCAGCAGCTTGTCTATCCAAGAGACCCAGTACTTC; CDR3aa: CASSLSIQETQYF
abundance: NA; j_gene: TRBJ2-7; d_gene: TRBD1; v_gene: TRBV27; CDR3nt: TGTGCCAGCAGGCCCGGGACAGGGAAGGACTTCTCCTACGAGCAGTACTTC; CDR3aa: CASRPGTGKDFSYEQYF
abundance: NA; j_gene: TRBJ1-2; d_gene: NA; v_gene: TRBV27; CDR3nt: TGTGCCAGCAGTCCCCCGACAGGCGGCTACACCTTC; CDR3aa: CASSPPTGGYTF
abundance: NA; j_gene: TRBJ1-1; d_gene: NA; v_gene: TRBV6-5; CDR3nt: TGTGCCAGCACCAGGTACACTGAAGCTTTCTTT; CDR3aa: CASTRYTEAFF
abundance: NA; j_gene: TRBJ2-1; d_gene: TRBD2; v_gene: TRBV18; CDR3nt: TGTGCCAGCTCACCTCTCCCGGGAGGAGGCAATGAGCAGTTCTTC; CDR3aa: CASSPLPGGGNEQFF
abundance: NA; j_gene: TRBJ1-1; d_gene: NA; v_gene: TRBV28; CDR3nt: TGTGCCAGCAGTCTACAGGGTGTTGAAGCTTTCTTT; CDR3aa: CASSLQGVEAFF
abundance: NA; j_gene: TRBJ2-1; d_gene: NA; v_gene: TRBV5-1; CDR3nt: TGCGCCAGCAGTGGTCCTTTCATATCCCAGTACAATGAGCAGTTCTTC; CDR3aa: CASSGPFISQYNEQFF
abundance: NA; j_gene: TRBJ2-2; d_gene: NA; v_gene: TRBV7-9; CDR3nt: TGTGCCAGCATAACAGGGACGAACACCGGGGAGCTGTTTTTT; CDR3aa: CASITGTNTGELFF
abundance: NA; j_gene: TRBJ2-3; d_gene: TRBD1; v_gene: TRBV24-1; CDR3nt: TGTGCCACCAGTGAGTGGGACAGGGGAATCACAGATACGCAGTATTTT; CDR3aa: CATSEWDRGITDTQYF
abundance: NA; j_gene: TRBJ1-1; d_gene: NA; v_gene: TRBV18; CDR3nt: TGTGCCAGCTCACCACGCGGGGTAAGGGGAACTGAAGCTTTCTTT; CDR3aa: CASSPRGVRGTEAFF
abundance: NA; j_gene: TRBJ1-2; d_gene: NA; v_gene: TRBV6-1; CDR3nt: TGTGCCAGCAGTGAAAGGACAGAGAGCGGCTACACCTTC; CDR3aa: CASSERTESGYTF
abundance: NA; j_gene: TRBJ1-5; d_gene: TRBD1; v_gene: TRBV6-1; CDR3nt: TGTGCCAGCAGTGAAGGGACAGGGGACGGCAATCAGCCCCAGCATTTT; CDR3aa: CASSEGTGDGNQPQHF
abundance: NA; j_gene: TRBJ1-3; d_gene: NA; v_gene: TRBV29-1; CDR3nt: TGCAGCGTTGTAACGGACACCTCTGGAAACACCATATATTTT; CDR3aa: CSVVTDTSGNTIYF
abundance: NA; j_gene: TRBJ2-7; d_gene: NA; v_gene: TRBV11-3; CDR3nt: TGTGCCAGCAGCCCGTCCTACGAGCAGTACTTC; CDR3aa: CASSPSYEQYF
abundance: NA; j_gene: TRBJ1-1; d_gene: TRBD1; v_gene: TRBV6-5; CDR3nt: TGTGCCAGCAGTTCTGACAGGGCTGGCACTGAAGCTTTCTTT; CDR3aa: CASSSDRAGTEAFF
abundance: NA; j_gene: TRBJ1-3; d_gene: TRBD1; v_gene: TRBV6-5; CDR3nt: TGTGCCAGCAGTCGGGACAGAGACTCTGGAAACACCATATATTTT; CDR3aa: CASSRDRDSGNTIYF
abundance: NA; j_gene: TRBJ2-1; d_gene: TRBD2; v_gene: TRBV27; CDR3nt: TGTGCCAGCAGTTTTTTAACTAGCGGGATTAGGTCCTACAATGAGCAGTTCTTC; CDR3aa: CASSFLTSGIRSYNEQFF
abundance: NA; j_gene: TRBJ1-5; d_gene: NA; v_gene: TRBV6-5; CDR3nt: TGTGCCAGCAGTTACAGGGAGGGTCAGCCCCAGCATTTT; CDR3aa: CASSYREGQPQHF
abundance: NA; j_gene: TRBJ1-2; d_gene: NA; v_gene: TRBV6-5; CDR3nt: TGTGCCAGCAGACTAGGGGGAAGCTGGGATGGCTACACCTTC; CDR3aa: CASRLGGSWDGYTF
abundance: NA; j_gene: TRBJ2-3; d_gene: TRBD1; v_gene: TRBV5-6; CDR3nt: TGTGCCAGCAGCTTCCGGGACAGGGGAACAGATACGCAGTATTTT; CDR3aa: CASSFRDRGTDTQYF
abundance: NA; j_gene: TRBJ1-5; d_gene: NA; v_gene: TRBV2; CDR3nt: TGTGCCAGCAGTGATCAGGGACTGGGCAATCAGCCCCAGCATTTT; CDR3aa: CASSDQGLGNQPQHF
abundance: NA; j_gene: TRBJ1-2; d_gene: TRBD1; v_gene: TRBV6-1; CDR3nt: TGTGCCAGCAGTGAAACACCGGGACAGGGTTCCCTCTATGGCTACACCTTC; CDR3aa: CASSETPGQGSLYGYTF
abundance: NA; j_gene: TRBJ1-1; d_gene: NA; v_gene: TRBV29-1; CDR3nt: TGCAGCGTTGAAGGACAGGAGGACACTGAAGCTTTCTTT; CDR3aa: CSVEGQEDTEAFF
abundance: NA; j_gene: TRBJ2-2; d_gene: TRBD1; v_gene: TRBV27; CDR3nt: TGTGCCAGCAGAGTGGGACAGATTCCCGGGGAGCTGTTTTTT; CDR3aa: CASRVGQIPGELFF
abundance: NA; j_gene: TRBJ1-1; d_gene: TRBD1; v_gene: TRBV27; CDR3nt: TGTGCCAGCAGTCAAAATCCCGGGACAGGAACTGAAGCTTTCTTT; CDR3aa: CASSQNPGTGTEAFF
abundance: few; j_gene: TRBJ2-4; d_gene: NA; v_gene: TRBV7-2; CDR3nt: TGTGCCAGCAGCTTAGGGTCGCTTCCCCCTAAAGCCAAAAACATTCAGTACTTC; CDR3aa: CASSLGSLPPKAKNIQYF
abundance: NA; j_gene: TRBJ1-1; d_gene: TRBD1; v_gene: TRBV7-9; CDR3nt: TGTGCCAGCAGCTCCGGGACAGAGATGAACACTGAAGCTTTCTTT; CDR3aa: CASSSGTEMNTEAFF